The 23 T cell receptor beta chains below were found in one sample sequenced in a study of blood T cell repertoires in COVID-19. Data came from immunoSEQ multiplex PCR; TCRdb stores just in-frame clones and leaves some out. This table holds approximately 250,000 clones, 75% to 90% found once. The sequencing sample was made of peripheral blood. The receptors come from a woman in her seventies with COVID-19, enrolled during active disease.

CDR3 in amino acids: CASSSRTGYEQYF. The CDR3 region has the DNA TGTGCCAGCAGCTCTAGGACAGGGTACGAGCAGTACTTC. This chain joins TRBV5-6 and TRBJ2-7; 8 bases match TRBD1. After removal of 3 bases from V and 4 bases from J, the junction contained 3 bases not matched to a gene. CDR1 SGHDT and CDR2 YYEEEE come from the germline V gene. CDR3 length equals 13 residues.

The rearrangement links TRBV7-9 to TRBJ1-5; 7 bases agree with TRBD1. The germline gives CDR1 SEHNR, CDR2 FQNEAQ (reference sequence). The CDR3 loop spans 15 amino acids. After removal of 5 bases from V and 7 bases from J, the junction contained 11 bases not matched to a gene. The CDR3 spells CASSGSGQEGQPQHF. In nucleotides, the CDR3 is TGTGCCAGCAGCGGCTCCGGACAGGAGGGGCAGCCCCAGCATTTT.

This chain joins TRBV7-2 and TRBJ2-7; 10 bases align to TRBD2. CDR1 and CDR2 (germline): SGHTA, FQGNSA. The CDR3 extends over 15 amino acids. The V and J ends lost 4 bases and 4 bases, in that order; junction bases with no gene match: 7. The CDR3 coding sequence is TGTGCCAGCAGCTACCTAGCGGGGGAGGGGTACGAGCAGTACTTC. Its protein is CASSYLAGEGYEQYF.

The V gene is TRBV7-2, the J gene TRBJ2-1, with 10 nucleotides matching TRBD1. Germline CDR1 SGHTA, CDR2 FQGNSA. V was pared by 5 bases and J by 16 bases, with 11 bases of the junction left unmatched. The CDR3 is made up of 13 amino acids. The CDR3 loop reads CASSKEPGQGLFF. The CDR3 region has the DNA TGTGCCAGCAGCAAAGAACCGGGACAGGGGTTATTCTTC.

The CDR3 is CASSLGLAGGYPTDTQYF. The CDR3 bases are TGTGCCAGCAGCTTAGGACTAGCGGGGGGTTACCCCACAGATACGCAGTATTTT. The V and J genes are TRBV11-2 and TRBJ2-3; 13 bases line up with TRBD2. V dropped 1 base and J dropped 2; count of bases not matched to a gene: 6. In germline, CDR1 is SGHAT, CDR2 FQNNGV. The CDR3 length is 18 residues.

The V and J genes are TRBV6-1 and TRBJ2-7; D is ambiguous. Germline-derived CDR1 and CDR2 are MNHNS and SASEGT. The CDR3 length is 14 residues. V was pared by 1 base and J by 1 base, with 8 bases between. For the CDR3, the DNA is TGTGCCAGCAGTGAAGACTTGTGGTCCTACGAGCAGTACTTC. It specifies CASSEDLWSYEQYF.

The genes are TRBV9 and TRBJ2-3; D perhaps matches TRBD2 (6 bases). Germline values: CDR1 SGDLS, CDR2 YYNGEE. Trimming took 4 bases from V and 4 from J, leaving 19 bases between them. The CDR3 is 16 amino acids. CDR3 sequence: CASSPTLTGLSDTQYF. CDR3 bases: TGTGCCAGCAGCCCAACCTTGACGGGACTTTCAGATACGCAGTATTTT.

This clone was recorded once. The genes are TRBV2 and TRBJ2-6, with 10 bases fitting TRBD1. CDR3 length: 15 residues. Germline V gene sequence: CDR1 SNHLY, CDR2 FYNNEI. After removal of 8 bases from V and 2 bases from J, the junction contained 3 bases not matched to a gene. CDR3 region: CASGTGDTGANVLTF. CDR3 nucleotides: TGTGCCAGCGGGACAGGGGATACTGGGGCCAACGTCCTGACTTTC.

The CDR3 sequence: CASSSHPDTEAFF. The CDR3 coding sequence is TGTGCCAGCAGTTCCCACCCGGACACTGAAGCTTTCTTT. The chain has TRBV27 and TRBJ1-1; no clear D. V lost 4 bases and J lost 3, with 9 bases in between. CDR1 and CDR2 from the germline V gene are MNHEY and SMNVEV (reference sequence). There are 13 residues in the CDR3.

CDR3 bases: TGCAGCGTCCCCGGGACAGGGGACGGCTACACCTTC. Residues: CSVPGTGDGYTF. The rearrangement joins TRBV29-1 to TRBJ1-2; TRBD1 matches at 10 bases. This CDR3 has 12 residues. V shed 6 bases and J 8 bases; nucleotides not matched to a gene: 6. Germline V gene data show CDR1 as SQVTM and CDR2 as ANQGSEA. The entire variable domain, with the rest obtained from reference TRBV29-1 and TRBJ1-2, is as follows: SAVISQKPSRDICQRGTSLTIQCQVDSQVTMMFWYRQQPGQSLTLIATANQGSEATYESGFVIDKFPISRPNLTFSTLTVSNMSPEDSSIYLCSVPGTGDGYTFGSGTRLTVV.

This clone was observed a single time. The J gene is TRBJ1-4, the V gene TRBV6-5, with D maybe TRBD1 (5 bases). The V end was cut by 4 bases, the J end by 8 bases, with 17 bases between. The CDR3 sequence is 15 residues long. CDR1 is MNHEY and CDR2 is SVGAGI in the germline V gene. The CDR3 nucleotides read TGTGCCAGCAGTTGGGGCGCAGGGTATCGAGAAAAACTGTTTTTT. Protein sequence: CASSWGAGYREKLFF.

The V and J genes are TRBV19 and TRBJ1-1; D unclear. CDR3 length: 15 residues. Trimming took 1 base from V and 5 from J, leaving 14 bases between them. The V gene's germline CDR1 is LNHDA and CDR2 SQIVND (reference sequence). The DNA of the CDR3 is TGTGCCAGTAGTATAGCGGAGGTAATAGGGACTGAAGCTTTCTTT. It encodes CASSIAEVIGTEAFF.

The rearrangement uses TRBV19 and TRBJ1-1; the D gene is possibly TRBD1 (6 bases). Germline values: CDR1 LNHDA, CDR2 SQIVND (reference sequence). This CDR3 has 14 amino acids. V gave up 7 bases and J gave up 5 bases, with 17 bases separating them. CDR3 DNA sequence: TGTGCCAGTATCCCATGGGGGGGGCGAACTGAAGCTTTCTTT. It yields the protein CASIPWGGRTEAFF.

CDR3: CASSQAVNEQFF. The CDR3 DNA is TGTGCCAGCAGCCAAGCCGTCAATGAGCAGTTCTTC. The chain joins TRBV3-1 (or the pseudogene TRBV3-2) to TRBJ2-1; D gene uncertain. The ends were cut back, 1 base at V and 6 bases at J, with 4 bases in the middle. Looked up from germline, CDR1 is LGHDT and CDR2 is YNNKEL (reference sequence). CDR3 size: 12 residues.

The DNA for the CDR3 is TGTGCCAGCAGCGTAGTAGCGGGGTTATCCACCGGGGAGCTGTTTTTT. This codes for CASSVVAGLSTGELFF. The chain uses TRBV9 and TRBJ2-2; 8 bases are shared with TRBD2. Unmatched junction bases numbered 5, after V lost 0 bases and J lost 4 bases. This CDR3 spans 16 amino acids. CDR1 SGDLS and CDR2 YYNGEE come from the germline V gene.

J is TRBJ2-1 and V is TRBV3-1 (or the pseudogene TRBV3-2), with D maybe TRBD1 (6 bases). The CDR3 consists of 15 residues. The germline CDR1 and CDR2 sequences are LGHDT and YNNKEL (reference sequence). Trimming pared 6 bases from V and 4 bases from J, leaving 16 bases between. For the CDR3, the DNA is TGTGCCAGCAGGCTACAGGGTGGTGCTTACAATGAGCAGTTCTTC. Translated: CASRLQGGAYNEQFF.

The chain is built from TRBV5-6 and TRBJ1-6; maybe TRBD1 (6 bases). The germline CDR1 and CDR2 sequences are SGHDT and YYEEEE. V lost 0 bases to trimming and J lost 6 bases, with 10 bases between them. The CDR3 is made up of 15 amino acids. The CDR3 DNA reads TGTGCCAGCAGCTTGGCAGGGGAGGGTAATTCACCCCTCCACTTT. This sequence encodes CASSLAGEGNSPLHF.

V usage is TRBV4-2 and J usage is TRBJ1-2; 7 nucleotides line up with TRBD1. The trim removed 0 bases at V and 7 bases at J, leaving 2 bases unmatched. The CDR3 is 13 amino acids. Germline V gene data show CDR1 as LGHNA and CDR2 as YNFKEQ. CDR3 nucleotides: TGTGCCAGCAGCCAAGAGACAGGGACTGGCTACACCTTC. Amino acid sequence: CASSQETGTGYTF.

The chain is built from TRBV2 and TRBJ2-3; 13 bases map to TRBD2. V shed 6 bases and J 7 bases; nucleotides not matched to a gene: 10. The CDR3 runs 16 residues. Germline loops: CDR1 SNHLY, CDR2 FYNNEI. CDR3 DNA sequence: TGTGCCAGCAGCGGACTAGCGGGGGCCCCGGTCAATACGCAGTATTTT. Residues: CASSGLAGAPVNTQYF.

The V gene is TRBV5-4, the J gene TRBJ2-7; the match to TRBD1 covers 9 bases. The germline gives CDR1 SGHNT, CDR2 YYREEE (reference sequence). Germline trimming cut 4 bases from V and 3 bases from J; bases unmatched to any gene: 8. There are 15 residues in the CDR3. In nucleotides, the CDR3 is TGTGCCAGCAGCCAACAGGGGGCGCGGGTCTACGAGCAGTACTTC. Translated, it gives CASSQQGARVYEQYF.

In this sample, this clone turned up once. The J gene is TRBJ1-3, the V gene TRBV29-1, with a possible D match to TRBD1 (6 bases). Germline V CDR1 and CDR2: SQVTM, ANQGSEA. Deletions cut 7 bases from V and 8 bases from J, with 18 bases between. The CDR3 is made up of 13 amino acids. The CDR3 loop is CSAAGVLSDTIYF. The CDR3 nucleotides read TGCAGCGCCGCAGGGGTTCTCTCAGACACCATATATTTT.

Only a few counts were recorded for this clone. The identical CDR3 is also encoded by other nucleotide sequences in the sample. This sequence joins TRBV7-2 and TRBJ2-5, with D unclear. Trimming took 0 bases from V and 2 from J, leaving 4 bases between them. The CDR3 is 13 residues long. Per germline, CDR1 SGHTA and CDR2 FQGNSA. CDR3 DNA sequence: TGTGCCAGCAGCTTAGCCCGGCAAGAGACCCAGTACTTC. It encodes CASSLARQETQYF. Full variable domain (remainder filled in from reference TRBV7-2 and TRBJ2-5): GAGVSQSPSNKVTEKGKDVELRCDPISGHTALYWYRQSLGQGLEFLIYFQGNSAPDKSGLPSDRFSAERTGGSVSTLTIQRTQQEDSAVYLCASSLARQETQYFGPGTRLLVL.

The chain recombines TRBV12-5 with TRBJ2-5, with D hard to call. Germline assignment: CDR1 LGHNT and CDR2 FRNRAP. The CDR3 sequence is 12 residues long. Trimming pared 5 bases from V and 5 bases from J, leaving 9 bases between. The CDR3 DNA is TGTGCTAGTGGTCCCCGAGCTGAGACCCAGTACTTC. Protein product: CASGPRAETQYF.